This T cell receptor (beta chain) was observed in a study of radiotherapy plus CTLA-4 blockade in lung cancer listed by TCRdb under 2018. Describing the broader study: Objective responses occurred in roughly 20% of enrolled patients, and around 29% achieved disease control.

As for this clone: Its antigen is still unknown. One junction end disagrees with the germline gene, perhaps due to a read error.

There are 12 amino acids in the CDR3, from cysteine to phenylalanine inclusive. The entry retains the CDR3 DNA only, 36 bases that are in frame from base 1. Looking up the germline V gene yields CDR1 SGHRS and CDR2 YFSETQ. The library was produced with the immunoSEQ multiplex PCR assay. TCRdb took over this immuneACCESS table, retaining in-frame rearrangements with V and J assigned. Such tables are incomplete; in checked studies, under half of the missing clones stem from an unresolved V gene, and the remainder is unexplained. This sample gives approximately 94,000 clones in total; about four fifths of them show up just once. The ten biggest clones cover roughly 26% of the sample. Study-level results and caveats: The strongest predictors of response, as reported, were early dynamic changes in blood T cell clones along with a rise in serum interferon-beta after radiation. After treatment with radiotherapy and ipilimumab, TCR clones that came from tumors expanded in the peripheral blood.

Focal radiation therapy combined with CTLA-4 blockade (ipilimumab) was tested in patients with chemo-refractory metastatic non-small-cell lung cancer. The chain is assembled from TRBV5-1 and TRBJ1-4; the D gene cannot be named for sure. This receptor was taken from a human donor with non-small cell lung cancer that progressed on radiotherapy plus ipilimumab. The specimen was peripheral blood, collected from a patient treated with radiotherapy plus ipilimumab. Here is the DNA: TGCGCCAGCAGCTTGGTGGGTGAAGAACTGTTTTTT. It codes for CASSLVGEELFF. Here the CDR3 is joined to the reference TRBV5-1 and TRBJ1-4 genes, and the full variable domain is: KAGVTQTPRYLIKTRGQQVTLSCSPISGHRSVSWYQQTPGQGLQFLFEYFSETQRNKGNFPGRFSGRQFSNSRSEMNVSTLELGDSALYLCASSLVGEELFFGSGTQLSVL.